This T cell receptor beta chain was captured by sequencing in a study of blood T cell repertoires in COVID-19. At the level of the study: From the United States, Italy and Spain came samples of acute and convalescent COVID-19. T cells, B-cell-depleted T cells, or PBMCs supplied cDNA or gDNA.

In the authors' methods: Estimation of nucleated cell counts relied on the amplification of reference gene primers. Generated by immunoSEQ multiplex PCR, the TCRdb table keeps only in-frame clones and is missing some. V, J and clone size are those of that table, while D and trimming were read from the DNA. The sample lists 54,000 or so clones, 86% occurring once. The V gene's germline CDR1 is LGHDT and CDR2 YNNKEL (reference sequence). V was shortened by 1 base and J by 0 bases, with 6 bases between the two germline ends. The CDR3 sequence is 14 residues long. V and J are TRBV3-1 (or the pseudogene TRBV3-2) and TRBJ1-1; possibly TRBD1 for D (5 bases). The TCR was taken from a woman older than 75 with acute or convalescent COVID-19. The sequenced material came from peripheral blood. The CDR3, as DNA: TGTGCCAGCAGCCAAGGACAGATGAACACTGAAGCTTTCTTT. Its translation: CASSQGQMNTEAFF.